This T cell receptor beta chain was profiled in a study of chemoradiotherapy in HPV16-positive cancers. Data came from immunoSEQ multiplex PCR; TCRdb stores just in-frame clones and leaves some out. The table includes 35,000 to 45,000 clones, roughly 77% detected once. The CDR3 length is 14 residues. J lost 4 bases, V lost 0 bases, and 1 base had no gene match. Looked up from germline, CDR1 is LNHNV and CDR2 is YYDKDF (reference sequence). Repertoires were sampled repeatedly during chemoradiotherapy. The genes are TRBV15 and TRBJ1-2; 8 bases match TRBD1. This clonotype was obtained from a human donor with HPV-associated anogenital cancer. Sample: blood, taken from a patient who underwent chemoradiotherapy. CDR3 sequence: CATSREQGGYGYTF. The CDR3 bases are TGTGCCACCAGCAGAGAACAGGGGGGCTATGGCTACACCTTC.